The 28 T cell receptor beta chains listed next were all sequenced from one sample in a study of blood T cell repertoires in COVID-19. Profiling relied on immunoSEQ multiplex PCR, and the TCRdb table lists in-frame clones only, not all of them. There are 95,000 to 150,000 clones in the sample; approximately 90% occur only once, and 1.5% lies in the top ten. Material: peripheral blood. These receptors all stem from a human donor in a cohort sampled during active COVID-19.

V and J are TRBV9 and TRBJ2-3; TRBD2 aligns across 8 bases. The J segment lost 0 bases and the V segment lost 1 base, leaving 7 bases of the junction unmatched. Germline assignment: CDR1 SGDLS and CDR2 YYNGEE. This CDR3 has 17 amino acids. CDR3 in amino acids: CASSVTISGASTDTQYF. CDR3 DNA sequence: TGTGCCAGCAGCGTAACCATTAGCGGGGCCAGCACAGATACGCAGTATTTT. Together with reference TRBV9 and TRBJ2-3, the CDR3 gives the full variable domain: DSGVTQTPKHLITATGQRVTLRCSPRSGDLSVYWYQQSLDQGLQFLIQYYNGEERAKGNILERFSAQQFPDLHSELNLSSLELGDSALYFCASSVTISGASTDTQYFGPGTRLTVL.

The chain employs TRBV6-5 and TRBJ2-7, with D possibly TRBD1 on 5 matching bases. The CDR3 covers 14 residues. From germline, CDR1 is MNHEY and CDR2 SVGAGI. V lost 0 bases, J lost 4 bases, and 10 bases lay in between. The chain's CDR3 is CASSYSSSGYEQYF. CDR3 coding DNA: TGTGCCAGCAGTTACTCTTCGTCAGGGTACGAGCAGTACTTC.

V gene TRBV28 combines with J gene TRBJ2-1; 9 bases fit TRBD1. Germline CDR1 is MDHEN and CDR2 is SYDVKM. The V and J ends lost 4 bases and 5 bases, in that order; junction bases with no gene match: 6. The CDR3 spans 15 residues. CDR3 sequence reads: CASSWVGQGNNEQFF. DNA for the CDR3: TGTGCCAGCAGTTGGGTGGGACAGGGTAACAATGAGCAGTTCTTC.

J is TRBJ1-1 and V is TRBV10-1, with D hard to call. The V and J ends lost 6 bases and 1 base respectively, with 9 bases between them. This CDR3 spans 13 amino acids. Germline values: CDR1 WNHNN, CDR2 SYGVQD (reference sequence). The CDR3 region is CASSSVWNTEAFF. CDR3 DNA sequence: TGCGCCAGCAGCTCCGTCTGGAACACTGAAGCTTTCTTT.

This sequence joins TRBV5-6 and TRBJ1-6, with TRBD1 matching over 8 bases. Trimming cost V 4 bases and J 5 bases; bases outside gene matches: 5. Germline CDR1 SGHDT, CDR2 YYEEEE. The CDR3 spans 15 residues. For the CDR3, the DNA is TGTGCCAGCAGCCCTGGACAGGGACATAATTCACCCCTCCACTTT. This sequence encodes CASSPGQGHNSPLHF. Full variable domain (rest looked up from reference TRBV5-6 and TRBJ1-6): DAGVTQSPTHLIKTRGQQVTLRCSPKSGHDTVSWYQQALGQGPQFIFQYYEEEERQRGNFPDRFSGHQFPNYSSELNVNALLLGDSALYLCASSPGQGHNSPLHFGNGTRLTVT.

The V and J genes are TRBV6-6 and TRBJ2-5; D possibly corresponds to TRBD1 (7 bases). This CDR3 has 14 amino acids. V was shortened by 6 bases and J by 5 bases, with 16 bases between the two germline ends. In germline, CDR1 is MNHNY, CDR2 SVGAGI (reference sequence). The CDR3 coding sequence is TGTGCCAGCAGGGAGGGGGCGGGAAGGGAGACCCAGTACTTC. Its protein is CASREGAGRETQYF.

This chain uses TRBV11-2 with TRBJ2-5, with 8 bases aligning to TRBD1. This CDR3 comprises 14 residues. Germline V gives CDR1 SGHAT, CDR2 FQNNGV. Germline trimming cut 5 bases from V and 5 bases from J; bases unmatched to any gene: 7. CDR3 nucleotides: TGTGCCAGCAGCCTATGGACAGGGCGGGAGACCCAGTACTTC. This gives the protein CASSLWTGRETQYF. The full variable domain, with the rest looked up from reference TRBV11-2 and TRBJ2-5, is EAGVAQSPRYKIIEKRQSVAFWCNPISGHATLYWYQQILGQGPKLLIQFQNNGVVDDSQLPKDRFSAERLKGVDSTLKIQPAKLEDSAVYLCASSLWTGRETQYFGPGTRLLVL.

The chain combines TRBV6-5 with TRBJ2-1, with 7 bases that match TRBD1. The CDR3 has 13 amino acids. Unmatched junction bases numbered 9, after V lost 6 bases and J lost 10 bases. The germline V gene has CDR1 MNHEY and CDR2 SVGAGI. CDR3 bases: TGTGCCAGCAGCTACGGGACAGTCGGCGAGCAGTTCTTC. Encoded protein: CASSYGTVGEQFF.

The V gene is TRBV28, the J gene TRBJ2-1, with 7 bases identical to TRBD2. This CDR3 comprises 14 residues. Trimming cost V 3 bases and J 9 bases; bases outside gene matches: 8. Germline V lookup: CDR1 MDHEN, CDR2 SYDVKM. The CDR3 spells CASSFGGLEVEQFF. DNA of the CDR3: TGTGCCAGCAGTTTTGGAGGACTAGAGGTTGAGCAGTTCTTC.

This clone was found a few times. The V and J genes are TRBV5-4 and TRBJ2-7, with TRBD2 matching 14 bases. Trimming took 4 bases from V and 7 from J; bases not matched to a gene: 7. CDR1 is SGHNT and CDR2 is YYREEE in the germline V gene (reference sequence). The CDR3 runs to 15 residues. The CDR3 DNA is TGTGCCAGCAGCCTGACTAGCGGGAGGGCCAGAGAGCAGTACTTC. It is translated as CASSLTSGRAREQYF.

CDR3 loop: CASSSTAGVNTEAFF. The CDR3 coding sequence is TGTGCCAGCAGCTCAACGGCAGGGGTGAACACTGAAGCTTTCTTT. The V gene is TRBV11-2, the J gene TRBJ1-1; D is perhaps TRBD1 (6 bases). Germline CDR1 reads SGHAT; CDR2 reads FQNNGV. This CDR3 is 15 amino acids long. The germline V and J ends were trimmed by 4 bases and 0 bases, with 12 bases remaining between them. Drawing the rest from reference TRBV11-2 and TRBJ1-1, the complete variable domain is EAGVAQSPRYKIIEKRQSVAFWCNPISGHATLYWYQQILGQGPKLLIQFQNNGVVDDSQLPKDRFSAERLKGVDSTLKIQPAKLEDSAVYLCASSSTAGVNTEAFFGQGTRLTVV.

This sequence joins TRBV28 and TRBJ1-2; D is unresolved. Germline CDR1 is MDHEN and CDR2 is SYDVKM. V was cut by 2 bases and J by 6 bases, with 10 bases left in between. The CDR3 covers 13 residues. CDR3 sequence (DNA): TGTGCCAGCAGTTTACAAGGACTAGATGGCTACACCTTC. As protein: CASSLQGLDGYTF.

J is TRBJ2-2 and V is TRBV18; 8 nucleotides match TRBD1. The junction had 4 bases not matched to a gene; V was cut back by 0 bases and J by 1 base. The CDR3 runs to 17 residues. Germline V lookup: CDR1 KGHSH, CDR2 LQKENI. The CDR3 DNA reads TGTGCCAGCTCACCACCGACAGGGGCTCTGAACACCGGGGAGCTGTTTTTT. Translating it yields CASSPPTGALNTGELFF.

This clone was observed a single time. The chain carries TRBV28 and TRBJ1-1, with 9 nucleotides matching TRBD1. With 3 bases clipped from V and 6 bases from J, the junction kept 8 bases outside the gene matches. The CDR3 length is 15 residues. Germline assignment: CDR1 MDHEN and CDR2 SYDVKM. CDR3 sequence: CASSFIQGATPEAFF. CDR3 nucleotides: TGTGCCAGCAGTTTCATACAGGGGGCGACCCCTGAAGCTTTCTTT.

V gene TRBV4-1 combines with J gene TRBJ2-5; 11 bases map to TRBD2. CDR3 length: 15 residues. Germline CDR1 reads MGHRA; CDR2 reads YSYEKL. Unmatched junction bases numbered 7, after V lost 6 bases and J lost 4 bases. For the CDR3, the DNA is TGCGCCAGCAGTCGACTAGCGGGGTCCCGAGAGACCCAGTACTTC. Amino acid sequence: CASSRLAGSRETQYF.

As DNA, the CDR3 is TGTGCCAGCAGTTACTCAGCGGGACTAGCGGGGGGGGAGCAGTTCTTC. Translation: CASSYSAGLAGGEQFF. The chain links TRBV6-6 to TRBJ2-1, with 16 bases lining up with TRBD2. V dropped 0 bases and J dropped 10; count of bases not matched to a gene: 3. CDR1 and CDR2 (germline): MNHNY, SVGAGI (reference sequence). This CDR3 has 16 amino acids.

This chain links TRBV7-9 with TRBJ1-1, with D possibly TRBD1 on 6 matching bases. This CDR3 region has 13 residues. The germline V and J ends were trimmed by 6 bases and 1 base, with 9 bases remaining between them. Germline loops: CDR1 SEHNR, CDR2 FQNEAQ (reference sequence). CDR3 bases: TGTGCCAGCAGGTTACAGGGGAACACTGAAGCTTTCTTT. It translates to CASRLQGNTEAFF. Looking up the rest from reference TRBV7-9 and TRBJ1-1 gives the full variable domain: DTGVSQNPRHKITKRGQNVTFRCDPISEHNRLYWYRQTLGQGPEFLTYFQNEAQLEKSRLLSDRFSAERPKGSFSTLEIQRTEQGDSAMYLCASRLQGNTEAFFGQGTRLTVV.

This chain uses TRBV27 with TRBJ2-1; D is perhaps TRBD2 (6 bases). V lost 8 bases and J 8 bases, leaving 16 bases between the germline ends. The CDR3 runs 13 residues. Germline loops: CDR1 MNHEY, CDR2 SMNVEV (reference sequence). The CDR3 DNA reads as TGTGCCAGCCAGCCTTTCGCTAGCGATGAGCAGTTCTTC. It yields the protein CASQPFASDEQFF.

The rearrangement uses TRBV10-3 and TRBJ2-1; D perhaps matches TRBD1 (5 bases). Germline V gene lookup returns CDR1 ENHRY and CDR2 SYGVKD. This CDR3 spans 14 amino acids. The V end lost 0 bases, the J end lost 6 bases, and 9 bases lay between the germline ends. The CDR3 loop is CAISESRGFNEQFF. As DNA, the CDR3 is TGTGCCATCAGTGAGTCTAGGGGTTTCAATGAGCAGTTCTTC.

The rearrangement uses TRBV10-3 and TRBJ2-7, with a tentative D call TRBD1 (5 bases). This CDR3 has 13 amino acids. V was pared by 2 bases and J by 2 bases, with 7 bases between. From germline, CDR1 is ENHRY and CDR2 SYGVKD. Here the CDR3 DNA reads TGTGCCATCAGTGAGCGGACAACCTACGAGCAGTACTTC. Encoded protein: CAISERTTYEQYF.

The J gene is TRBJ2-2, the V gene TRBV11-3; D unresolved. Germline V gives CDR1 SGHNT, CDR2 YENEEA. The CDR3 spans 12 residues. Deletions cut 5 bases from V and 6 bases from J, with 7 bases between. The chain's CDR3 is CASSPGAGELFF. CDR3 sequence (DNA): TGTGCCAGCAGCCCCGGAGCCGGGGAGCTGTTTTTT.

The rearrangement links TRBV11-2 to TRBJ2-5; D may be TRBD1 (5 bases). Germline loops: CDR1 SGHAT, CDR2 FQNNGV. V dropped 4 bases and J dropped 4 bases, with 16 bases sitting between them. This CDR3 contains 15 residues. CDR3 region: CASSSTQGWGETQYF. For the CDR3, the DNA is TGTGCCAGCAGCTCAACTCAGGGATGGGGAGAGACCCAGTACTTC. Full variable domain (missing parts from reference TRBV11-2 and TRBJ2-5): EAGVAQSPRYKIIEKRQSVAFWCNPISGHATLYWYQQILGQGPKLLIQFQNNGVVDDSQLPKDRFSAERLKGVDSTLKIQPAKLEDSAVYLCASSSTQGWGETQYFGPGTRLLVL.

The chain recombines TRBV5-1 with TRBJ2-2; 7 nucleotides agree with TRBD1. Germline lookup yields CDR1 SGHRS and CDR2 YFSETQ. J lost 7 bases, V lost 0 bases, and 3 bases had no gene match. CDR3 length: 14 residues. The CDR3 region has the DNA TGCGCCAGCAGCTTGGGACAGGGTAACGGGGAGCTGTTTTTT. Its protein product is CASSLGQGNGELFF.

Only a few counts were recorded for this clone. The chain couples TRBV19 to TRBJ1-1; 10 bases are a match to TRBD1. CDR3 length: 15 residues. Germline V gene sequence: CDR1 LNHDA, CDR2 SQIVND (reference sequence). J gave up 4 bases and V 5 bases, and 7 bases lay outside the gene matches. DNA for the CDR3: TGTGCCAGTAGTGCCTTGGACAGGGGGACCACTGAAGCTTTCTTT. Its protein product is CASSALDRGTTEAFF.

CDR3 nucleotides: TGCGCCAGCCGGGACACAACTAGGGATGAGCAGTTCTTC. Translating it yields CASRDTTRDEQFF. The V call is TRBV5-1, the J call TRBJ2-1; tentatively, D is TRBD1 (6 bases). V was cut by 7 bases and J by 8 bases, with 16 bases left in between. The CDR3 is made up of 13 amino acids. The germline V gene has CDR1 SGHRS and CDR2 YFSETQ. Full variable domain (remainder filled in from reference TRBV5-1 and TRBJ2-1): KAGVTQTPRYLIKTRGQQVTLSCSPISGHRSVSWYQQTPGQGLQFLFEYFSETQRNKGNFPGRFSGRQFSNSRSEMNVSTLELGDSALYLCASRDTTRDEQFFGPGTRLTVL.

The chain employs TRBV14 and TRBJ2-5; weak D call: TRBD1 (5 bases). The germline gives CDR1 SGHDN, CDR2 FVKESK. V shed 2 bases and J shed 5 bases, with 15 bases lying between them. This CDR3 is 15 amino acids long. CDR3 loop: CASSQLQGSTETQYF. In nucleotides, the CDR3 is TGTGCCAGCAGCCAACTTCAGGGTAGTACTGAGACCCAGTACTTC.

CDR3 sequence (DNA): TGTGCCAGCAGCACAGGGGGGGCCGCGGAGACCCAGTACTTC. It yields the protein CASSTGGAAETQYF. This chain links TRBV9 with TRBJ2-5; D may be TRBD1 (8 bases). The germline gives CDR1 SGDLS, CDR2 YYNGEE. This CDR3 has 14 residues. V shed 4 bases and J shed 5 bases, with 15 bases lying between them.

The V call is TRBV27, the J call TRBJ1-3; TRBD1 agrees at 9 bases. Germline V gene sequence: CDR1 MNHEY, CDR2 SMNVEV (reference sequence). This CDR3 region has 17 residues. Trimming at V came to 5 bases and at J to 3 bases, leaving 11 bases not matched to a gene. CDR3 DNA sequence: TGTGCCAGCAGTCCGACCGGGACAGGGTCGTTTGGAAACACCATATATTTT. Its protein product is CASSPTGTGSFGNTIYF.